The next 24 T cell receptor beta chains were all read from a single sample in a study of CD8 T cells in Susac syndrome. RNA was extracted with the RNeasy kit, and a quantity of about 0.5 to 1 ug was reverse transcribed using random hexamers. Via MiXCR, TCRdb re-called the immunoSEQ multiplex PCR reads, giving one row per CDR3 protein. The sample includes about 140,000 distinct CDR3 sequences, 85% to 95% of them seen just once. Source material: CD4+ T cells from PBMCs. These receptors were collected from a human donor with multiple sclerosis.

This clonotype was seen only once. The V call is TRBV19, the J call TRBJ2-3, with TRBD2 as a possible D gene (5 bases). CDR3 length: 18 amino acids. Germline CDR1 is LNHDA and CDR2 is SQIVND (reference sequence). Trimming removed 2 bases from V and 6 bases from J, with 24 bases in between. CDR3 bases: TGTGCCAGTAGTATAATCTTCGGTGGAGGCAGACGAGCTGATACGCAGTATTTT. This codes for CASSIIFGGGRRADTQYF.

CDR3 in amino acids: CSAEWARGTPEAFF. The CDR3, as DNA: TGCAGTGCTGAGTGGGCCCGCGGGACACCTGAAGCTTTCTTT. V is TRBV20-1 and J is TRBJ1-1, with D possibly being TRBD1 (6 bases). Germline V CDR1 and CDR2: DFQATT, SNEGSKA (reference sequence). Between the trimmed V and J ends, which lost 5 bases and 6 bases, there was a span of 19 bases. CDR3 length: 14 residues.

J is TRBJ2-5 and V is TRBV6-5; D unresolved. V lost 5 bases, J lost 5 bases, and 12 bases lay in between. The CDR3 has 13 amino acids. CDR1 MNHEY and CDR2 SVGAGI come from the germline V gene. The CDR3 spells CASSRTRVETQYF. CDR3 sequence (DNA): TGTGCCAGCAGTCGTACACGGGTGGAGACCCAGTACTTC.

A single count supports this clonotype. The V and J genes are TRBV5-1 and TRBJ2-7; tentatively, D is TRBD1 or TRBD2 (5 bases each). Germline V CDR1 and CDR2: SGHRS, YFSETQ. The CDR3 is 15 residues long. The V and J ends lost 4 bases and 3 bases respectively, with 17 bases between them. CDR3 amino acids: CASSRTAGAYYEQYF. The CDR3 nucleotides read TGCGCCAGCAGCCGAACCGCCGGGGCTTACTACGAGCAGTACTTC.

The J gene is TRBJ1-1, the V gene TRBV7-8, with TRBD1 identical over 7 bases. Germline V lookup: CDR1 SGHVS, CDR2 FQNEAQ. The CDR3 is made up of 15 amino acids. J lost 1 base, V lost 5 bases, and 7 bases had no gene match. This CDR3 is CASSPREGANTEAFF. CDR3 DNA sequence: TGTGCCAGCAGCCCTCGGGAGGGGGCGAACACTGAAGCTTTCTTT.

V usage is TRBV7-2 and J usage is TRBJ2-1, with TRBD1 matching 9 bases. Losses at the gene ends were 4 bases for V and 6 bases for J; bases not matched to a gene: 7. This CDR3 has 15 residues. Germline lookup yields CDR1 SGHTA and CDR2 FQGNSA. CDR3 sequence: CASSSGQGLINEQFF. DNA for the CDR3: TGTGCCAGCAGCTCTGGACAGGGGCTCATCAATGAGCAGTTCTTC. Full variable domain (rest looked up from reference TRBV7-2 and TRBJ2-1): GAGVSQSPSNKVTEKGKDVELRCDPISGHTALYWYRQSLGQGLEFLIYFQGNSAPDKSGLPSDRFSAERTGGSVSTLTIQRTQQEDSAVYLCASSSGQGLINEQFFGPGTRLTVL.

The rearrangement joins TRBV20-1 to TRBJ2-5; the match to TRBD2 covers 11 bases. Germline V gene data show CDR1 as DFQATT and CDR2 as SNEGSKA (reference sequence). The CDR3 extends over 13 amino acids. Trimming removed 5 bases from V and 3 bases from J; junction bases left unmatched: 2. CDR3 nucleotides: TGCAGTGCTCAGGGACTAGCGGAAGAGACCCAGTACTTC. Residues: CSAQGLAEETQYF.

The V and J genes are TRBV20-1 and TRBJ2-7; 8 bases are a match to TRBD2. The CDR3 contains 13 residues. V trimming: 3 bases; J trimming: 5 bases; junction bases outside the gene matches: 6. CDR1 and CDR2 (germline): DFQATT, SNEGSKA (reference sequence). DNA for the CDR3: TGCAGTGCTAGTAGCGGGAATACCCACGAGCAGTACTTC. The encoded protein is CSASSGNTHEQYF.

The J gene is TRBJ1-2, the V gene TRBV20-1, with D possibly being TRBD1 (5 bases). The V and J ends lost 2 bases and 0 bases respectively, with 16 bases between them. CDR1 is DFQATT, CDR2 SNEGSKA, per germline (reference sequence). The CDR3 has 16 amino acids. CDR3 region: CSARSLGQLANYGYTF. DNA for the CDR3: TGCAGTGCTAGATCCCTGGGGCAGTTAGCTAACTATGGCTACACCTTC.

In nucleotides, the CDR3 is TGTGCCAGCAGTTTATTAGTTGGGTACGAGCAGTACTTC. It translates to CASSLLVGYEQYF. The chain joins TRBV28 to TRBJ2-7; D is undetermined. Germline loops: CDR1 MDHEN, CDR2 SYDVKM. The CDR3 runs 13 residues. V was cut by 1 base and J by 4 bases, with 8 bases left in between.

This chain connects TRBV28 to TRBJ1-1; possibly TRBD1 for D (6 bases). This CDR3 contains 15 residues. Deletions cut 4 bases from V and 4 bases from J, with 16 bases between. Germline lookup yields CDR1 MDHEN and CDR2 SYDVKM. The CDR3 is CASSSRGGGRTEAFF. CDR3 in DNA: TGTGCCAGCAGTTCTCGCGGCGGGGGGCGCACTGAAGCTTTCTTT.

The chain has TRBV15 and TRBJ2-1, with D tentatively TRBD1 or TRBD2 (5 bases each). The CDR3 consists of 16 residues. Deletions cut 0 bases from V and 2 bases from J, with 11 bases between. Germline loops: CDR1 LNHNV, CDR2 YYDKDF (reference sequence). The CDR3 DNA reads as TGTGCCACCAGCAGAGATGAGGGGCCAACCTACAATGAGCAGTTCTTC. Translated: CATSRDEGPTYNEQFF.

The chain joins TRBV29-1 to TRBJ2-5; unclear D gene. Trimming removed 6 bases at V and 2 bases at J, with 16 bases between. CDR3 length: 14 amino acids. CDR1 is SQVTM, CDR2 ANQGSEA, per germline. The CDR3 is CSVALVVAQETQYF. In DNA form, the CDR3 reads TGCAGCGTCGCCTTGGTGGTCGCACAAGAGACCCAGTACTTC.

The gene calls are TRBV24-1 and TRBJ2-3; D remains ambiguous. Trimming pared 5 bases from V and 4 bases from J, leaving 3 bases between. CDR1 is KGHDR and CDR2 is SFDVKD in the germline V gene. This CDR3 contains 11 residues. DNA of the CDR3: TGTGCCACCAGTGGGGCAGATACGCAGTATTTT. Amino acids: CATSGADTQYF.

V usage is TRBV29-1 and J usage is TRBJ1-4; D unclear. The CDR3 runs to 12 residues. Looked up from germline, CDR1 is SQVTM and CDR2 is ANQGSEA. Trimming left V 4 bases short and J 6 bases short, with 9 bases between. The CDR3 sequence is CSVVGRDEKLFF. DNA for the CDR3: TGCAGCGTTGTTGGCAGAGATGAAAAACTGTTTTTT.

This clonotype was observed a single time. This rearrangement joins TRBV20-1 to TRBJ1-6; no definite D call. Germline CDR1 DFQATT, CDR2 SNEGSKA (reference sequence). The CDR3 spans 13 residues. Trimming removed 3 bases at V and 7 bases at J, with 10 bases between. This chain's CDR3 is CSARGLKNSPLHF. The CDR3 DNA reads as TGCAGTGCTAGGGGGTTAAAGAATTCACCCCTCCACTTT.

The CDR3 loop is CASSPFLLTPRSALRDRTYEQYF. The CDR3, as DNA: TGTGCCAGCAGCCCCTTCCTGCTCACCCCCAGGTCTGCTCTCCGGGACAGGACCTACGAGCAGTACTTC. The rearrangement joins TRBV13 to TRBJ2-7; TRBD1 aligns across 8 bases. This CDR3 contains 23 residues. V lost 5 bases, J lost 2 bases, and 32 bases stayed unmatched. The germline CDR1 and CDR2 sequences are PRHDT and FYEKMQ (reference sequence).

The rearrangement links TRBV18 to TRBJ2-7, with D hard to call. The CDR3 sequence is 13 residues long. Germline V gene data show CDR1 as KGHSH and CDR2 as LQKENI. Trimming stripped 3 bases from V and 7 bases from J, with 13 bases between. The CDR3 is CASSPTQVREQYF. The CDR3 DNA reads TGTGCCAGCTCACCTACTCAGGTACGAGAGCAGTACTTC.

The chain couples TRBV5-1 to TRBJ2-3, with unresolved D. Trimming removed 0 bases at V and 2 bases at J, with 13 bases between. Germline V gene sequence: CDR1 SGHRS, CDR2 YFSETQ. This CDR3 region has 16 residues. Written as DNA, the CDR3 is TGCGCCAGCAGCTTGGGGGAACCAATATACACAGATACGCAGTATTTT. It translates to CASSLGEPIYTDTQYF.

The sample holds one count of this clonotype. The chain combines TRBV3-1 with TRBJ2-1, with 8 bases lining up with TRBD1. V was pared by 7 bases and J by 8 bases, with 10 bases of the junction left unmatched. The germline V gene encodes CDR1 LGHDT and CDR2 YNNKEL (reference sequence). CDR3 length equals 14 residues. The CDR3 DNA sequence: TGTGCCAGCACAGGGGGCGCGAGGAGGGATGAGCAGTTCTTC. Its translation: CASTGGARRDEQFF.

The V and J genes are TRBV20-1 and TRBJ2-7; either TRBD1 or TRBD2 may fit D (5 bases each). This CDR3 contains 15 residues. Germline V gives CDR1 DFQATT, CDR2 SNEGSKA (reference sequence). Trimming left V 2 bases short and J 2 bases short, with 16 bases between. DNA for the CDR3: TGCAGTGCTAGAAGTACCGGGACGGGGACCTACGAGCAGTACTTC. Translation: CSARSTGTGTYEQYF.

The CDR3 sequence: CASRGTGSQYF. The DNA of the CDR3 is TGTGCCAGCAGAGGGACAGGGTCACAGTACTTC. V usage is TRBV2 and J usage is TRBJ2-7; 9 bases map to TRBD1. Germline lookup yields CDR1 SNHLY and CDR2 FYNNEI. After removal of 6 bases from V and 10 bases from J, the junction contained 4 bases not matched to a gene. CDR3 size: 11 residues.

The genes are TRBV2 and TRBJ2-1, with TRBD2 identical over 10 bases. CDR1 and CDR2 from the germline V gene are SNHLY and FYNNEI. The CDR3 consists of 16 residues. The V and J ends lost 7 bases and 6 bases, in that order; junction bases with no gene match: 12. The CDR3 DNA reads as TGTGCCAGCACCAGAGATAGCGGGGGGCCCCTCAATGAGCAGTTCTTC. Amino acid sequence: CASTRDSGGPLNEQFF.

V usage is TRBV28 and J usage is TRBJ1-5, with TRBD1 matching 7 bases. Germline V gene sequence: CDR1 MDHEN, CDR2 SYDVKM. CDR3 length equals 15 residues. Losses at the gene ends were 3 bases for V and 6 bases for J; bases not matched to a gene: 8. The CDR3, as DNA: TGTGCCAGCAGTTTCCCAGGGACAGTTAGTCAGCCCCAGCATTTT. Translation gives CASSFPGTVSQPQHF.